A selection of T cell receptor beta chains follows, all from one sample in a study of Tregs in tolerant kidney transplant recipients. This table comes from immunoSEQ multiplex PCR, and its TCRdb copy is limited to in-frame clones, with some not included. The table has under 95,000 clones, under 95% seen once. Material: Tregs from blood, obtained before the transplant. Every receptor here comes from a human donor who received a combined kidney and bone marrow transplant. Each CDR3 is given with its conserved first and last residue. D genes are given only for firm matches. Where a row states a size, it is once, few, many or the class of an expanded clone; other rows omit it.

V gene	clone size	J gene	D gene	CDR3 protein	CDR3 DNA
TRBV7-9	NA	TRBJ2-5	NA	CASSQRLGGNQETQYF	TGTGCCAGCAGTCAACGCCTCGGTGGGAACCAAGAGACCCAGTACTTC
TRBV9	NA	TRBJ2-1	TRBD2	CASGIRTSLKGEQFF	TGTGCCAGCGGGATCCGGACTAGCTTAAAGGGAGAGCAGTTCTTC
TRBV28	NA	TRBJ2-7	TRBD1	CASNRQGFNYEQYF	TGTGCCAGCAATAGACAGGGCTTCAACTACGAGCAGTACTTC
TRBV6-4	NA	TRBJ2-2	TRBD2	CASKSGRNTGELFF	TGTGCCAGCAAGAGCGGGAGGAACACCGGGGAGCTGTTTTTT
TRBV7-7	NA	TRBJ2-3	NA	CASSFDSTDTQYF	TGTGCTAGCAGCTTCGACAGCACAGATACGCAGTATTTT
TRBV10-1	few	TRBJ2-7	NA	CASSEYRTYEQYF	TGCGCCAGCAGTGAGTACAGAACCTACGAGCAGTACTTC
TRBV10-3	NA	TRBJ2-5	NA	CAISVSEEETQYF	TGTGCCATCAGTGTAAGTGAGGAAGAGACCCAGTACTTC
TRBV28	NA	TRBJ2-1	TRBD2	CASGTNRGDEQFF	TGTGCCAGCGGGACTAACCGCGGGGACGAGCAGTTCTTC
TRBV7-9	NA	TRBJ1-2	NA	CASSFQSGAYGYTF	TGTGCCAGCAGTTTCCAGTCGGGGGCGTATGGCTACACCTTC
TRBV2	NA	TRBJ2-6	NA	CASSPRGSGANVLTF	TGTGCCAGCAGTCCTAGGGGCTCTGGGGCCAACGTCCTGACTTTC
TRBV10-3	NA	TRBJ1-1	NA	CAIGGTANTEAFF	TGTGCCATCGGAGGGACGGCCAACACTGAAGCTTTCTTT